This record concerns one T cell receptor (beta chain) sequence. These data come from a study of T cells after yellow fever vaccination. The V and J ends lost 0 bases and 6 bases, in that order; junction bases with no gene match: 14. Germline CDR1 reads MNHEY; CDR2 reads SVGAGI. The CDR3 length is 18 residues. TCRdb redid the calling of the 5' RACE reads with MiXCR, one entry per CDR3 protein. The sample shows more than 300,000 distinct CDR3 sequences, approximately 12% of them seen only once. This receptor was identified in a man younger than 30 who received the YFV17D yellow fever vaccine. The rearrangement uses TRBV6-5 and TRBJ2-3; 8 bases fit TRBD2. The sample consisted of CD4+ T cells sorted from PBMCs, taken 45 days after the yellow fever booster vaccination. The CDR3 DNA reads TGTGCCAGCAGTTACTCGAGTAAGGCCGGGGGGGCAGCCGATACGCAGTATTTT. It yields the protein CASSYSSKAGGAADTQYF.